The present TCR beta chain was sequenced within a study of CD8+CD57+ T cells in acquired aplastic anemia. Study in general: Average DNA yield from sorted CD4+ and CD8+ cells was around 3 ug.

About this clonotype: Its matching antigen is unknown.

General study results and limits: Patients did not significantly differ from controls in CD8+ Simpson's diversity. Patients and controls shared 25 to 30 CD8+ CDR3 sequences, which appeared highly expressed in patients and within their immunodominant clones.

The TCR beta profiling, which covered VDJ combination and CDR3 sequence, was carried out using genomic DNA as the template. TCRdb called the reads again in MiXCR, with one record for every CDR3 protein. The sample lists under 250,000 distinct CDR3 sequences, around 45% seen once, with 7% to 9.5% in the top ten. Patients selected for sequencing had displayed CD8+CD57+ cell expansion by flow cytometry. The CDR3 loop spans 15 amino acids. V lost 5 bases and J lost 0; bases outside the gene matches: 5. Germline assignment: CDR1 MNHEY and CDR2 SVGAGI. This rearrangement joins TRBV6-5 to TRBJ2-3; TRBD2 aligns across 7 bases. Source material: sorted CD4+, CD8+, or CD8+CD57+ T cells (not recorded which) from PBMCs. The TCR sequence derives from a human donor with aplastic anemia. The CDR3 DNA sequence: TGTGCCAGCAGTGGAATAGCGGGTAGCACAGATACGCAGTATTTT. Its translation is CASSGIAGSTDTQYF.